The 13 T cell receptor beta chains listed next were all sequenced from one sample in a study of beta chain features in type 1 diabetes. The study, taken as a whole, reports: Moderate but significant shortening of TCRB CDR3s was recorded in all four CD4+ subsets from Type 1 diabetes patients.

Their specific antigens are unknown. What was sequenced were expressed TCRB transcripts, since all of the isolated RNA had been reverse transcribed. TCRdb's table, derived via immunoSEQ multiplex PCR, lists solely in-frame clones and lacks some. The sample yields around 56,000 clones, around 53% seen once. Material: Tregs from blood. These receptor sequences come from a woman aged 40 to 50 with type 1 diabetes.

The J gene is TRBJ2-1, the V gene TRBV4-2; maybe TRBD1 (6 bases). Trimming pared 4 bases from V and 6 bases from J, leaving 13 bases between. This CDR3 spans 14 amino acids. Germline V CDR1 and CDR2: LGHNA, YNFKEQ. The CDR3 bases are TGTGCCAGCAGCCCCAACAGGGTTGTCAATGAGCAGTTCTTC. This sequence encodes CASSPNRVVNEQFF.

The CDR3 nucleotides are TGTGCCAGCAGCTTAGTGCTCAGGGGGAATGAGCAGTTCTTC. It codes for CASSLVLRGNEQFF. The rearrangement joins TRBV11-2 to TRBJ2-1; 7 bases align to TRBD1. With V trimmed by 1 base and J by 7 bases, 4 bases remained unmatched. The V gene's germline CDR1 is SGHAT and CDR2 FQNNGV. The CDR3 length is 14 residues.

This clone was counted a few times. The chain joins TRBV6-5 to TRBJ2-2, with D unclear. The CDR3 spans 15 residues. Germline assignment: CDR1 MNHEY and CDR2 SVGAGI. Trimming shortened V by 2 bases and J by 1 base, and 8 bases separated the two germline ends. This chain's CDR3 is CASSYGSLNTGELFF. The CDR3 DNA sequence: TGTGCCAGCAGTTACGGCTCCTTGAACACCGGGGAGCTGTTTTTT.

This chain joins TRBV5-1 and TRBJ2-1, with TRBD2 as a possible D gene (5 bases). V was pared by 2 bases and J by 0 bases, with 15 bases between. The CDR3 sequence is 17 residues long. Germline V gives CDR1 SGHRS, CDR2 YFSETQ. Written as DNA, the CDR3 is TGCGCCAGCAGCTTAGGACTGGTCCCCAGCTCCTACAATGAGCAGTTCTTC. It encodes CASSLGLVPSSYNEQFF. The variable domain in full, completed from reference TRBV5-1 and TRBJ2-1, reads KAGVTQTPRYLIKTRGQQVTLSCSPISGHRSVSWYQQTPGQGLQFLFEYFSETQRNKGNFPGRFSGRQFSNSRSEMNVSTLELGDSALYLCASSLGLVPSSYNEQFFGPGTRLTVL.

The chain carries TRBV4-2 and TRBJ2-3; tentative D call: TRBD2 (5 bases). Germline loops: CDR1 LGHNA, CDR2 YNFKEQ. Trimming removed 6 bases from V and 1 base from J, with 14 bases in between. CDR3 length equals 15 residues. CDR3 amino acids: CASSHGEGRTDTQYF. The CDR3 nucleotides read TGTGCCAGCAGTCACGGGGAAGGGCGCACAGATACGCAGTATTTT.

The chain recombines TRBV7-8 with TRBJ2-5; tentative D call: TRBD1 (5 bases). Germline V lookup: CDR1 SGHVS, CDR2 FQNEAQ. Trimming removed 4 bases from V and 5 bases from J, with 11 bases in between. The length of the CDR3 is 13 residues. CDR3 residues: CASSSTPGETQYF. The CDR3 DNA reads as TGTGCCAGCAGCTCTACCCCAGGGGAGACCCAGTACTTC.

The V and J genes are TRBV7-2 and TRBJ1-5, with D tentatively TRBD1 (5 bases). This CDR3 is 14 amino acids long. V was shortened by 1 base and J by 3 bases, with 7 bases between the two germline ends. The germline V gene encodes CDR1 SGHTA and CDR2 FQGNSA. CDR3 in amino acids: CASSLGGDNQPQHF. The CDR3 nucleotides read TGTGCCAGCAGCTTAGGGGGGGACAATCAGCCCCAGCATTTT.

The J gene is TRBJ2-7, the V gene TRBV5-1; 10 positions agree with TRBD1. In germline, CDR1 is SGHRS, CDR2 YFSETQ. V lost 0 bases, J lost 6 bases, and 9 bases stayed unmatched. The CDR3 length is 16 residues. The CDR3 loop is CASSLEGGDRGGEQYF. The DNA of the CDR3 is TGCGCCAGCAGCTTGGAAGGGGGGGACAGGGGTGGCGAGCAGTACTTC. Full variable domain (outside the CDR3, taken from reference TRBV5-1 and TRBJ2-7): KAGVTQTPRYLIKTRGQQVTLSCSPISGHRSVSWYQQTPGQGLQFLFEYFSETQRNKGNFPGRFSGRQFSNSRSEMNVSTLELGDSALYLCASSLEGGDRGGEQYFGPGTRLTVT.

This clone was detected once. The chain links TRBV11-2 to TRBJ2-1, with 7 bases aligning to TRBD2. V dropped 5 bases and J dropped 9; count of bases not matched to a gene: 16. There are 16 residues in the CDR3. CDR1 is SGHAT and CDR2 is FQNNGV in the germline V gene. This CDR3 is CASSPSAGSNWGEQFF. CDR3 coding DNA: TGTGCCAGCAGCCCCTCAGCGGGAAGTAACTGGGGTGAGCAGTTCTTC.

V and J are TRBV28 and TRBJ2-2; 16 positions match TRBD2. Per germline, CDR1 MDHEN and CDR2 SYDVKM. This CDR3 is 16 amino acids long. J lost 4 bases, V lost 9 bases, and 5 bases had no gene match. This CDR3 reads CASRGLAGGGTGELFF. DNA of the CDR3: TGTGCCAGTAGGGGACTAGCGGGAGGGGGCACCGGGGAGCTGTTTTTT.

This clone has only a few counts. The rearrangement links TRBV5-1 to TRBJ2-4; 11 nucleotides align to TRBD2. The CDR3 totals 15 residues. Unmatched junction bases numbered 6, after V lost 5 bases and J lost 5 bases. Germline loops: CDR1 SGHRS, CDR2 YFSETQ. CDR3 nucleotide sequence: TGCGCCAGCAGGGTGACTAGCGGGATGGAAAACATTCAGTACTTC. Amino acids: CASRVTSGMENIQYF.

The CDR3, as DNA: TGTGCCAGCAGTATCTCGCCGGGACAGGGATACGGTCAGCCCCAGCATTTT. Protein: CASSISPGQGYGQPQHF. This chain links TRBV28 with TRBJ1-5; TRBD1 matches 9 bases. The V gene's germline CDR1 is MDHEN and CDR2 SYDVKM. The CDR3 loop spans 17 amino acids. Germline trimming cut 5 bases from V and 6 bases from J; bases unmatched to any gene: 14.

The chain employs TRBV7-9 and TRBJ2-1; 7 bases map to TRBD1. Germline V CDR1 and CDR2: SEHNR, FQNEAQ (reference sequence). The CDR3 runs to 14 residues. V shed 4 bases, J shed 5 bases, and the junction held 5 bases outside the gene matches. The CDR3 nucleotides are TGTGCCAGCAGCTGGGACAGACCTGACAATGAGCAGTTCTTC. Its translation is CASSWDRPDNEQFF.